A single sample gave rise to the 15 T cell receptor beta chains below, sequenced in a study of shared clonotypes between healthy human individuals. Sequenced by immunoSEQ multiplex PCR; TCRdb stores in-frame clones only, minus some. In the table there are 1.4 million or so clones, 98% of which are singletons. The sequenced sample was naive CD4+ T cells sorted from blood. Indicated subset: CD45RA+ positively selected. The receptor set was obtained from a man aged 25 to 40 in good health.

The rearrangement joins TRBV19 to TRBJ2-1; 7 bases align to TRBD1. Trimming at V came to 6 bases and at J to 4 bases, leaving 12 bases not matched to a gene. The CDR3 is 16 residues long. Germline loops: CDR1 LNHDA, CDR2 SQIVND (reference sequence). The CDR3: CASSPDLGTDYNEQFF. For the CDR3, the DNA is TGTGCCAGTAGCCCTGACCTCGGGACAGATTACAATGAGCAGTTCTTC.

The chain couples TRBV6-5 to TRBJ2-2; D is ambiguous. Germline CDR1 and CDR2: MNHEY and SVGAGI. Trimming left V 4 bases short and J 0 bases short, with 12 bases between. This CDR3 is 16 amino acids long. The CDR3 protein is CASSFRHLSNTGELFF. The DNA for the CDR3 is TGTGCCAGCAGTTTTAGACATCTATCGAACACCGGGGAGCTGTTTTTT.

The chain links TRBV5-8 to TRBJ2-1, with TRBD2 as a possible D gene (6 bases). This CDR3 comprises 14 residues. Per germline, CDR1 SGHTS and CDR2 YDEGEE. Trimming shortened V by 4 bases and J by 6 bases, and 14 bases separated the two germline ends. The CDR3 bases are TGTGCCAGCAGCCATCGACTAGTCACCAATGAGCAGTTCTTC. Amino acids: CASSHRLVTNEQFF.

CDR3 sequence: CASSRSPSSYEQYF. CDR3 nucleotide sequence: TGTGCCAGCAGTCGGAGCCCGAGCTCCTACGAGCAGTACTTC. The rearrangement joins TRBV2 to TRBJ2-7, with D hard to call. The CDR3 length is 14 residues. The germline V and J ends were trimmed by 5 bases and 0 bases, with 11 bases remaining between them. Germline CDR1 SNHLY, CDR2 FYNNEI.

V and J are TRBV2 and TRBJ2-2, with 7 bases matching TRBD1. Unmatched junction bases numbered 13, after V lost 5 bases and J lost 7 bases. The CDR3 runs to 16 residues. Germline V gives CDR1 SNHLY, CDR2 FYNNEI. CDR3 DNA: TGTGCCAGCAGTATGGGGAGAGGGGGCGCCGGCGGGGAGCTGTTTTTT. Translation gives CASSMGRGGAGGELFF.

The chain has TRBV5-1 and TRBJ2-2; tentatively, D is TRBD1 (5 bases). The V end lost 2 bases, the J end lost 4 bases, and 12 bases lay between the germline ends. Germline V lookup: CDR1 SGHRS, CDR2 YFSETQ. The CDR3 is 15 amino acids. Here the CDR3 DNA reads TGCGCCAGCAGCTTCTCCGACAGATCCACCGGGGAGCTGTTTTTT. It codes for CASSFSDRSTGELFF.

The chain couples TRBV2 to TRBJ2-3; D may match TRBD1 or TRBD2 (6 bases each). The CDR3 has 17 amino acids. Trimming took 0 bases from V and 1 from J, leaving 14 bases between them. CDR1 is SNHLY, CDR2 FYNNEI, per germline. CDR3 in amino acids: CASSEARSRGGTDTQYF. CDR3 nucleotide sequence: TGTGCCAGCAGTGAAGCGCGGTCGAGGGGGGGCACAGATACGCAGTATTTT. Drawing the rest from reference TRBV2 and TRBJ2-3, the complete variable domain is EPEVTQTPSHQVTQMGQEVILRCVPISNHLYFYWYRQILGQKVEFLVSFYNNEISEKSEIFDDQFSVERPDGSNFTLKIRSTKLEDSAMYFCASSEARSRGGTDTQYFGPGTRLTVL.

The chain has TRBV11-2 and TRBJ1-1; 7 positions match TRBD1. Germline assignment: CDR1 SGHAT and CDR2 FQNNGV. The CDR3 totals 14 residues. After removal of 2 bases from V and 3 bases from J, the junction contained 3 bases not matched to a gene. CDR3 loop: CASSLQGEYTEAFF. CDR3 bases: TGTGCCAGCAGCTTACAGGGGGAATACACTGAAGCTTTCTTT. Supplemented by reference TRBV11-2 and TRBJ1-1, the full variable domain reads EAGVAQSPRYKIIEKRQSVAFWCNPISGHATLYWYQQILGQGPKLLIQFQNNGVVDDSQLPKDRFSAERLKGVDSTLKIQPAKLEDSAVYLCASSLQGEYTEAFFGQGTRLTVV.

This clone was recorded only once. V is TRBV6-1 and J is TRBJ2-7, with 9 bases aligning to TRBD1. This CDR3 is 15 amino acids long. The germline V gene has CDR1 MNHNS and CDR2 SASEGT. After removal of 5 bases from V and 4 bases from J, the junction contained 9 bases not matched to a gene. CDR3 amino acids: CASSSTGQGSYEQYF. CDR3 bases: TGTGCCAGCAGTTCTACAGGACAGGGGAGTTACGAGCAGTACTTC.

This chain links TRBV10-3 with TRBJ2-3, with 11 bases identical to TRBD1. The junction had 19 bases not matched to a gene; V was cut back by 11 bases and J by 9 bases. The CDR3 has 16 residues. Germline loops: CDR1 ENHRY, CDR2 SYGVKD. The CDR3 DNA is TGTGCCTCCACACCATTCCGGGACAGGGGGTTGGCAACGCAGTATTTT. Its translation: CASTPFRDRGLATQYF.

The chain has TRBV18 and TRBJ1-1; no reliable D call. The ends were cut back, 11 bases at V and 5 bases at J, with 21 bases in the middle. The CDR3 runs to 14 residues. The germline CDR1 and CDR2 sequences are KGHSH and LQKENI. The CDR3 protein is CAERQEGSGTEAFF. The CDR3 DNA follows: TGTGCCGAGCGACAAGAAGGGTCGGGGACTGAAGCTTTCTTT.

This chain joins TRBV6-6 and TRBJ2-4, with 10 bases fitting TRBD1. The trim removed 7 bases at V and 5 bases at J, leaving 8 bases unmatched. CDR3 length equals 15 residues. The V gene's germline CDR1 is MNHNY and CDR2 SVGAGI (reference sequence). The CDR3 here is CASNTRDRGENIQYF. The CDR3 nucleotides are TGTGCCAGCAACACCCGGGACAGGGGTGAAAACATTCAGTACTTC.

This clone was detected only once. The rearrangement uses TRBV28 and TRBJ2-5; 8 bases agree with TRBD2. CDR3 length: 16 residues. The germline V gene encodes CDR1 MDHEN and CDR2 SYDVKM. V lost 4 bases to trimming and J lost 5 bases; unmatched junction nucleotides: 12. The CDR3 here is CASSSRAGVGGETQYF. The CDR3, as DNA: TGTGCCAGCAGTTCCCGAGCGGGAGTGGGGGGGGAGACCCAGTACTTC.

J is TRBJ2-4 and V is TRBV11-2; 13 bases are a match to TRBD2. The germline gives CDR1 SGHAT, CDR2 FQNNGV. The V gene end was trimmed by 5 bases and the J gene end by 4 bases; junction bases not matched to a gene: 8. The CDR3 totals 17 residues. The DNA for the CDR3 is TGTGCCAGCAGCCTTGTCGGACTAGCGGGAGTTAAAAACATTCAGTACTTC. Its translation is CASSLVGLAGVKNIQYF.

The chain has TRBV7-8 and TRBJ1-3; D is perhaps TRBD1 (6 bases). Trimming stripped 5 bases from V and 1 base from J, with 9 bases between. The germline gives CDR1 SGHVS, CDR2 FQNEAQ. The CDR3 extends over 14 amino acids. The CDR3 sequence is CASSLGQSGNTIYF. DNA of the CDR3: TGTGCCAGCAGCCTTGGACAGTCTGGAAACACCATATATTTT.